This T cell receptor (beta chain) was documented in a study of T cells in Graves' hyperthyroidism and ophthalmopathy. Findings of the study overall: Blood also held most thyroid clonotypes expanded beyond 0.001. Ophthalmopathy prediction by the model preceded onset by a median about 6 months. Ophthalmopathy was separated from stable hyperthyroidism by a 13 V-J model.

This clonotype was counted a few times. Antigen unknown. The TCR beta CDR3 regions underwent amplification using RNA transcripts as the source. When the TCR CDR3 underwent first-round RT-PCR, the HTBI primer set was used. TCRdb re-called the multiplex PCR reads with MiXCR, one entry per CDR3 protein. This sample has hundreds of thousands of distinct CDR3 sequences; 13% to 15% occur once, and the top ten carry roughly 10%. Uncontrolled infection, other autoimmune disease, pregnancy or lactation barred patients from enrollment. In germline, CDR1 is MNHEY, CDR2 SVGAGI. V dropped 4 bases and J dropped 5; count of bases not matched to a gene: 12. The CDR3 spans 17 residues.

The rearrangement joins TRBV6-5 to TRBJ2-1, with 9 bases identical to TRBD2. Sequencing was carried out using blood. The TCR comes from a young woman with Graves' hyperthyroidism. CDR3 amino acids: CASSSPVAIAGDNEQFF. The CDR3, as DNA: TGTGCCAGCAGTTCCCCCGTAGCGATAGCGGGGGACAATGAGCAGTTCTTC.